This TCR beta chain is from a study of blood T cell repertoires in COVID-19. Study in general: Samples of COVID-19 (acute and convalescent) were obtained from the United States, Italy and Spain.

Sequencing used immunoSEQ multiplex PCR; TCRdb keeps in-frame clones, though not all of them. The sample includes about 210,000 clones, just over 85% of them seen just once. With V trimmed by 5 bases and J by 4 bases, 10 bases remained unmatched. CDR1 and CDR2 from the germline V gene are SGHVS and FNYEAQ. CDR3 size: 16 residues. V gene TRBV7-6 combines with J gene TRBJ2-5, with 10 bases fitting TRBD1. The clonotype comes from a man aged 18 to 30 with active or convalescent COVID-19. The sample was peripheral blood. The CDR3 DNA is TGTGCCAGCAGCCAAGGGCCGGACAGGGGGGGAGAGACCCAGTACTTC. Its translation is CASSQGPDRGGETQYF.